Presented here are 32 T cell receptor beta chains from one specimen sequenced in a study of control samples from healthy donors and cancer patients. The repertoire was sequenced with immunoSEQ multiplex PCR; TCRdb's copy has only in-frame clones and lacks some. The repertoire consists of about 110,000 clones, with around nine tenths occurring once and the leading ten covering around 17%. Sequenced sample: blood. These receptors were collected from a woman aged 50 to 60 in good health.

The chain has TRBV27 and TRBJ2-3, with D unresolved. The CDR3 extends over 15 amino acids. CDR1 is MNHEY and CDR2 is SMNVEV in the germline V gene (reference sequence). Trimming took off 0 bases at V and 2 bases at J, with 9 bases between the two ends. CDR3 sequence reads: CASSLSSSPTDTQYF. The CDR3 region has the DNA TGTGCCAGCAGTTTATCGTCGTCGCCCACAGATACGCAGTATTTT.

This clone was seen a single time. V is TRBV12-3 or TRBV12-4 and J is TRBJ1-1; possible D gene TRBD1, 6 bases. The V end was cut by 5 bases, the J end by 6 bases, with 10 bases between. CDR3 size: 12 residues. The CDR3 nucleotides read TGTGCCAGCAGTAGGGGGGGCCCTGAAGCTTTCTTT. Translated, it gives CASSRGGPEAFF.

V usage is TRBV7-9 and J usage is TRBJ2-2, with D perhaps TRBD1 (6 bases). Trimming shortened V by 5 bases and J by 6 bases, and 19 bases separated the two germline ends. CDR3 length equals 16 residues. In germline, CDR1 is SEHNR, CDR2 FQNEAQ (reference sequence). The chain's CDR3 is CASSVWRQVQAGELFF. In nucleotides, the CDR3 is TGTGCCAGCAGCGTCTGGAGACAGGTCCAGGCCGGGGAGCTGTTTTTT.

The chain links TRBV19 to TRBJ2-1; 7 bases fit TRBD2. With V trimmed by 6 bases and J by 4 bases, 6 bases remained unmatched. CDR3 length: 14 residues. Germline lookup yields CDR1 LNHDA and CDR2 SQIVND (reference sequence). CDR3 sequence: CASSAGDLYNEQFF. Here the CDR3 DNA reads TGTGCCAGTAGCGCGGGGGATTTATACAATGAGCAGTTCTTC.

This clone was picked up one time. The chain links TRBV13 to TRBJ2-2; D is ambiguous. Trimming left V 7 bases short and J 7 bases short, with 13 bases between. The CDR3 has 13 amino acids. Germline assignment: CDR1 PRHDT and CDR2 FYEKMQ (reference sequence). The CDR3 spells CASKVVDNGELFF. In DNA form, the CDR3 reads TGTGCCAGCAAAGTTGTGGATAACGGGGAGCTGTTTTTT.

V gene TRBV19 combines with J gene TRBJ2-1; 8 positions match TRBD1. The CDR3 is 17 amino acids. V dropped 5 bases and J dropped 0; count of bases not matched to a gene: 9. Germline V lookup: CDR1 LNHDA, CDR2 SQIVND (reference sequence). CDR3 loop: CASSPRGQASSYNEQFF. The DNA for the CDR3 is TGTGCCAGTAGTCCGCGGGGACAGGCTAGCTCCTACAATGAGCAGTTCTTC.

The rearrangement joins TRBV20-1 to TRBJ2-2; 10 bases agree with TRBD2. Germline V CDR1 and CDR2: DFQATT, SNEGSKA (reference sequence). Trimming cost V 3 bases and J 3 bases; bases outside gene matches: 4. This CDR3 spans 15 amino acids. CDR3 bases: TGCAGTGCTAGTGAGGGGACTAGCGACACCGGGGAGCTGTTTTTT. This gives the protein CSASEGTSDTGELFF.

This chain joins TRBV5-1 and TRBJ1-1, with TRBD1 identical over 10 bases. The trim removed 8 bases at V and 4 bases at J, leaving 8 bases unmatched. The CDR3 totals 14 residues. Germline V gene data show CDR1 as SGHRS and CDR2 as YFSETQ. The CDR3 DNA reads as TGCGCCAGTCAGACAGGGGGCGAAGGCACTGAAGCTTTCTTT. Translating it yields CASQTGGEGTEAFF.

The chain couples TRBV7-3 to TRBJ2-6; D call uncertain. Germline CDR1 and CDR2: SGHTA and FQGTGA. The CDR3 is 15 residues long. Deletions cut 2 bases from V and 1 base from J, with 6 bases between. The CDR3 nucleotides are TGTGCCAGCAGCTTAGCTGAGTCTGGGGCCAACGTCCTGACTTTC. Its protein is CASSLAESGANVLTF. Complete variable domain (other parts from reference TRBV7-3 and TRBJ2-6): GAGVSQTPSNKVTEKGKYVELRCDPISGHTALYWYRQSLGQGPEFLIYFQGTGAADDSGLPNDRFFAVRPEGSVSTLKIQRTERGDSAVYLCASSLAESGANVLTFGAGSRLTVL.

V and J are TRBV12-3 or TRBV12-4 and TRBJ1-1; D not certain. Deletions cut 5 bases from V and 3 bases from J, with 10 bases between. CDR3 size: 13 residues. The chain's CDR3 is CASSPRGYTEAFF. The CDR3, as DNA: TGTGCCAGCAGTCCCCGCGGTTACACTGAAGCTTTCTTT.

This chain connects TRBV2 to TRBJ2-7; D is possibly TRBD2 (6 bases). The length of the CDR3 is 13 residues. Germline CDR1 SNHLY, CDR2 FYNNEI. V lost 8 bases and J 0 bases, leaving 11 bases between the germline ends. In nucleotides, the CDR3 is TGTGCCAGCGGTAGGACTACCTCCTACGAGCAGTACGTC. This gives the protein CASGRTTSYEQYV.

The chain carries TRBV30 and TRBJ1-2, with D maybe TRBD1 (5 bases). In germline, CDR1 is GTSNPN, CDR2 SVGIG (reference sequence). V was shortened by 5 bases and J by 4 bases, with 20 bases between the two germline ends. This CDR3 spans 15 amino acids. The CDR3 bases are TGTGCCTGGGGGACGACAGAGTCCGGGACCTATGGCTACACCTTC. Translating it yields CAWGTTESGTYGYTF.

This clone is classed as medium-sized (0.01 to 0.1%). The genes are TRBV4-3 and TRBJ1-5; TRBD1 matches 8 bases. With V trimmed by 0 bases and J by 7 bases, 8 bases remained unmatched. This CDR3 spans 16 amino acids. Germline lookup yields CDR1 LGHNA and CDR2 YSLEER. CDR3 amino acids: CASSQDYRGRAQPQHF. In nucleotides, the CDR3 is TGCGCCAGCAGCCAAGATTACAGGGGGAGAGCCCAGCCCCAGCATTTT.

Only one count was recorded for this clone. The chain carries TRBV5-4 and TRBJ2-2; D might be TRBD1 (6 bases). The CDR3 length is 14 residues. V was clipped by 1 base and J by 7 bases, with 11 bases between them. CDR1 is SGHNT and CDR2 is YYREEE in the germline V gene (reference sequence). The CDR3 is CASSLYLRGGELFF. The CDR3 bases are TGTGCCAGCAGCTTGTATCTCAGGGGCGGGGAGCTGTTTTTT.

V and J are TRBV18 and TRBJ1-1; 7 nucleotides agree with TRBD1. With V trimmed by 3 bases and J by 3 bases, 10 bases remained unmatched. Germline CDR1 and CDR2: KGHSH and LQKENI. The length of the CDR3 is 16 residues. This chain's CDR3 is CASSPLSRGQDTEAFF. The DNA for the CDR3 is TGTGCCAGCTCACCTCTGAGTAGGGGGCAGGACACTGAAGCTTTCTTT.

The chain joins TRBV5-4 to TRBJ1-4; no clear D. The CDR3 runs to 16 residues. In germline, CDR1 is SGHNT, CDR2 YYREEE (reference sequence). Deletions cut 0 bases from V and 0 bases from J, with 9 bases between. CDR3 bases: TGTGCCAGCAGCTTGGCCCCGGCTGCAACTAATGAAAAACTGTTTTTT. It is translated as CASSLAPAATNEKLFF.

V and J are TRBV6-4 and TRBJ2-1, with TRBD1 identical over 10 bases. V gave up 3 bases and J gave up 9 bases; unmatched junction bases: 5. The CDR3 loop spans 14 amino acids. Germline V CDR1 and CDR2: MRHNA, SNTAGT. CDR3 sequence: CASSEGTGAREQFF. CDR3 coding DNA: TGTGCCAGCAGTGAAGGGACAGGGGCCCGTGAGCAGTTCTTC.

This chain connects TRBV19 to TRBJ2-3; D is uncertain. CDR1 LNHDA and CDR2 SQIVND come from the germline V gene (reference sequence). The CDR3 runs to 15 residues. V lost 1 base to trimming and J lost 2 bases, with 10 bases between them. CDR3 in DNA: TGTGCCAGTAGTATAGGTCCTTCAACCACAGATACGCAGTATTTT. Protein product: CASSIGPSTTDTQYF.

V usage is TRBV9 and J usage is TRBJ1-1, with D unresolved. Trimming removed 2 bases from V and 2 bases from J, with 7 bases in between. This CDR3 is built from 13 residues. Per the germline V gene, CDR1 is SGDLS and CDR2 is YYNGEE. CDR3: CASSVEVNTEAFF. The CDR3 DNA reads as TGTGCCAGCAGCGTTGAGGTAAACACTGAAGCTTTCTTT.

The chain recombines TRBV7-2 with TRBJ1-6; 10 bases agree with TRBD1. The CDR3 has 15 amino acids. Per germline, CDR1 SGHTA and CDR2 FQGNSA. The trim removed 4 bases at V and 10 bases at J, leaving 7 bases unmatched. CDR3 protein: CASSSGQGDASPLHF. DNA for the CDR3: TGTGCCAGCAGCTCCGGACAGGGGGATGCATCACCCCTCCACTTT.

The chain carries TRBV27 and TRBJ2-1; D may match TRBD1 or TRBD2 (5 bases each). V was trimmed by 0 bases and J by 11 bases, leaving 17 bases between them. The CDR3 contains 15 residues. Germline-derived CDR1 and CDR2 are MNHEY and SMNVEV (reference sequence). The CDR3 DNA follows: TGTGCCAGCAGTTTATCTGGGACCGCGTTATTTAAGCAGTTCTTC. Translating gives CASSLSGTALFKQFF.

This clone occurred once. J is TRBJ2-3 and V is TRBV5-6; D is undetermined. V was shortened by 4 bases and J by 2 bases, with 23 bases between the two germline ends. The CDR3 contains 18 residues. Germline lookup yields CDR1 SGHDT and CDR2 YYEEEE. The CDR3 DNA is TGTGCCAGCAGCCTAACCCCCGGGCCCAGCTCGTCCACAGATACGCAGTATTTT. As protein: CASSLTPGPSSSTDTQYF.

This chain uses TRBV12-3 or TRBV12-4 with TRBJ1-2, with no clear D. The CDR3 has 13 residues. Trimming cost V 3 bases and J 2 bases, with 7 bases left between them. The CDR3 protein is CASSFMRNYGYTF. The DNA of the CDR3 is TGTGCCAGCAGTTTTATGCGGAACTATGGCTACACCTTC.

The chain is built from TRBV27 and TRBJ2-4; the D gene is possibly TRBD2 (7 bases). Looked up from germline, CDR1 is MNHEY and CDR2 is SMNVEV (reference sequence). V lost 4 bases and J lost 0, with 25 bases in between. The CDR3 contains 20 residues. CDR3 in DNA: TGTGCCAGCAGTTCCTCCGGGTGGGGGGGCGGAAATGTAGCCAAAAACATTCAGTACTTC. Protein: CASSSSGWGGGNVAKNIQYF.

The chain has TRBV5-6 and TRBJ1-5, with TRBD1 matching 8 bases. The V gene's germline CDR1 is SGHDT and CDR2 YYEEEE. The ends lost 5 bases at V and 0 bases at J; junction bases unmatched: 13. This CDR3 comprises 18 residues. The CDR3 nucleotides are TGTGCCAGCAGGTCCGGGACAGGAAAATACCATAGCAATCAGCCCCAGCATTTT. Residues: CASRSGTGKYHSNQPQHF.

The chain links TRBV20-1 to TRBJ2-7; D remains unclear. The V and J ends lost 5 bases and 7 bases respectively, with 9 bases between them. Germline V lookup: CDR1 DFQATT, CDR2 SNEGSKA (reference sequence). This CDR3 comprises 10 residues. The chain's CDR3 is CSAAQREQYF. In DNA, the CDR3 is TGCAGTGCTGCTCAGAGAGAGCAGTACTTC.

This rearrangement joins TRBV30 to TRBJ2-7, with 9 nucleotides matching TRBD2. The germline gives CDR1 GTSNPN, CDR2 SVGIG (reference sequence). Trimming removed 7 bases from V and 7 bases from J; junction bases left unmatched: 5. This CDR3 comprises 11 residues. The CDR3 DNA sequence: TGTGCCTCCTTAGCGGGGGTGGAGCAGTACTTC. It specifies CASLAGVEQYF.

Here the CDR3 reads CASSPGTSKKSYGYTF. CDR3 nucleotides: TGTGCCAGCAGCCCCGGGACATCGAAGAAAAGTTACGGCTACACCTTC. This chain links TRBV2 with TRBJ1-2, with TRBD1 as a possible D gene (6 bases). Trimming left V 6 bases short and J 8 bases short, with 25 bases between. This CDR3 contains 16 residues. CDR1 and CDR2 from the germline V gene are SNHLY and FYNNEI.

The chain employs TRBV9 and TRBJ2-1; 7 bases fit TRBD2. The CDR3 consists of 17 residues. J gave up 7 bases and V 4 bases, and 17 bases lay outside the gene matches. The V gene's germline CDR1 is SGDLS and CDR2 YYNGEE. In DNA, the CDR3 is TGTGCCAGCAGCCCACGGCCTACTAGCGATGGTAAGAATGAGCAGTTCTTC. Its protein is CASSPRPTSDGKNEQFF. The whole variable domain, filled in from reference TRBV9 and TRBJ2-1, reads DSGVTQTPKHLITATGQRVTLRCSPRSGDLSVYWYQQSLDQGLQFLIQYYNGEERAKGNILERFSAQQFPDLHSELNLSSLELGDSALYFCASSPRPTSDGKNEQFFGPGTRLTVL.

J is TRBJ1-2 and V is TRBV3-1 (or the pseudogene TRBV3-2); D ambiguous. The V end lost 0 bases, the J end lost 7 bases, and 12 bases lay between the germline ends. CDR1 is LGHDT and CDR2 is YNNKEL in the germline V gene (reference sequence). The CDR3 consists of 14 residues. DNA for the CDR3: TGTGCCAGCAGCCAAGATGCGTTGAGAGGTGGCTACACCTTC. This encodes CASSQDALRGGYTF.

This rearrangement joins TRBV5-4 to TRBJ2-4; D remains ambiguous. Germline CDR1 is SGHNT and CDR2 is YYREEE (reference sequence). The CDR3 runs 18 residues. With 4 bases removed from V and 0 bases from J, the gap between germline ends came to 20 bases. CDR3 nucleotide sequence: TGTGCCAGCAGCCCGGACCCCCCAGGTTCGCTAGCCAAAAACATTCAGTACTTC. Translation: CASSPDPPGSLAKNIQYF.

The rearrangement links TRBV4-1 to TRBJ2-7, with 9 bases fitting TRBD1. After removal of 4 bases from V and 2 bases from J, the junction contained 12 bases not matched to a gene. The CDR3 is made up of 17 amino acids. The V gene's germline CDR1 is MGHRA and CDR2 YSYEKL. CDR3 sequence: CASSLRGVGTGTYEQYF. DNA for the CDR3: TGCGCCAGCAGCCTGCGTGGGGTTGGGACAGGGACCTACGAGCAGTACTTC.